A single sample gave rise to the 9 T cell receptor beta chains below, sequenced in a study of patients and donors after allogeneic stem cell transplantation. TCRdb re-called the RT-PCR reads through MiXCR, storing one row per CDR3 protein. The sample carries 150,000 to 250,000 distinct CDR3 sequences, more than 35% recorded once. The sequenced sample consisted of blood, either unsorted or a sorted T cell fraction (not recorded which). These receptors all come from a human donor who was either an allogeneic HSCT recipient or a stem cell or donor lymphocyte infusion donor (not recorded which). It is not recorded whose cells these are; they may come from a transplant donor.

The chain links TRBV12-3 or TRBV12-4 to TRBJ1-4, with D perhaps matching TRBD1 (5 bases). V shed 3 bases and J shed 13 bases, with 15 bases lying between them. The CDR3 contains 13 residues. CDR3 protein: CASSFGAGTGLFF. In nucleotides, the CDR3 is TGTGCCAGCAGTTTCGGGGCAGGGACCGGACTGTTTTTT.

The chain uses TRBV12-3 or TRBV12-4 and TRBJ1-2, with no clear D. Trimming shortened V by 2 bases and J by 10 bases, and 11 bases separated the two germline ends. The CDR3 spans 12 residues. The CDR3 DNA is TGTGCCAGCAGTTTAAGTCTGAATGTCTACACCTTC. Translated, it gives CASSLSLNVYTF.

The chain couples TRBV3-1 to TRBJ2-1; D unresolved. The ends were cut back, 2 bases at V and 6 bases at J, with 2 bases in the middle. The CDR3 runs to 11 residues. CDR1 and CDR2 (germline): LGHDT, YNNKEL (reference sequence). The CDR3 DNA sequence: TGTGCCAGCAGCCAACGCAATGAGCAGTTCTTC. It translates to CASSQRNEQFF.

The chain carries TRBV9 and TRBJ1-3, with D possibly TRBD1 on 5 matching bases. With 2 bases removed from V and 2 bases from J, the gap between germline ends came to 14 bases. The CDR3 consists of 16 residues. Per germline, CDR1 SGDLS and CDR2 YYNGEE. The CDR3 sequence: CASSVGHFYPGNTIYF. Written as DNA, the CDR3 is TGTGCCAGCAGCGTCGGACACTTCTATCCTGGAAACACCATATATTTT.

The J gene is TRBJ2-7, the V gene TRBV12-3 or TRBV12-4, with D possibly TRBD2 on 6 matching bases. The CDR3 is 16 amino acids. V lost 4 bases, J lost 0 bases, and 16 bases lay in between. The CDR3 sequence: CASSWDSPRSSYEQYF. For the CDR3, the DNA is TGTGCCAGCAGTTGGGACTCCCCCCGAAGCTCCTACGAGCAGTACTTC.

This clonotype came up a few times. In DNA form, the CDR3 reads TGTGCCAGCAGTTTCGGACAGATGAACACTGAAGCTTTCTTT. Translation gives CASSFGQMNTEAFF. The J gene is TRBJ1-1, the V gene TRBV6-5, with a tentative D call TRBD1 (6 bases). CDR3 length: 14 amino acids. In germline, CDR1 is MNHEY, CDR2 SVGAGI. Trimming removed 4 bases from V and 0 bases from J, with 9 bases in between.

The J gene is TRBJ1-1, the V gene TRBV12-3 or TRBV12-4, with a possible D match to TRBD1 (6 bases). The CDR3 has 12 amino acids. V gave up 7 bases and J gave up 10 bases, with 16 bases separating them. The CDR3 loop is CASILGLGGAFF. Here the CDR3 DNA reads TGTGCCAGCATCTTGGGACTAGGGGGAGCTTTCTTT.

This clonotype has just a few counts. This rearrangement joins TRBV28 to TRBJ1-1, with D unresolved. The CDR3 is 14 amino acids. CDR1 and CDR2 from the germline V gene are MDHEN and SYDVKM. Trimming cost V 4 bases and J 0 bases, with 9 bases left between them. The CDR3 nucleotides read TGTGCCAGCAGTTCGGGAGGCATGAACACTGAAGCTTTCTTT. Protein: CASSSGGMNTEAFF.

The chain has TRBV29-1 and TRBJ1-2, with D possibly being TRBD1 (6 bases). Looked up from germline, CDR1 is SQVTM and CDR2 is ANQGSEA. V was clipped by 2 bases and J by 2 bases, with 6 bases between them. CDR3 size: 12 residues. Here the CDR3 DNA reads TGCAGCGTTGAAAGGGGGAACTATGGCTACACCTTC. The encoded protein is CSVERGNYGYTF.